A single T cell receptor beta chain is shown here with its context. From germline, CDR1 is MNHEY and CDR2 SMNVEV (reference sequence). This CDR3 has 15 amino acids. V was clipped by 6 bases and J by 2 bases, with 14 bases between them. Expressed TCRB transcripts were sequenced because the isolated RNA had all been reverse transcribed beforehand. The protocol was immunoSEQ multiplex PCR, while the TCRdb copy is restricted to in-frame clones and leaves out a portion. This table has about half a million clones, approximately 10% appearing once. These data belong to a study of beta chain features in type 1 diabetes. Study context: No patient-donor differences in age, gender, total cells or subset yield.

The sequence was collected from a young woman in good health. The sample comprised naive CD4+ T cells from blood. The J gene is TRBJ2-1, the V gene TRBV27, with TRBD2 as a possible D gene (7 bases). The CDR3 spells CASSPGGSTYNEQFF. CDR3 bases: TGTGCCAGCAGCCCGGGGGGCTCCACCTACAATGAGCAGTTCTTC.